The clone carrying this T cell receptor beta chain appeared once. TCRdb reprocessed the 5' RACE reads with MiXCR, giving one entry per CDR3 protein. Counted here are fewer than 450,000 distinct CDR3 sequences, 24% occurring once; the ten biggest clones make up around 9.5%. The CDR3 has 15 residues. Germline loops: CDR1 SGHAT, CDR2 FQNNGV. With 5 bases removed from V and 7 bases from J, the gap between germline ends came to 20 bases. The data originate from a study of T-cell memory formation after mild COVID-19. This TCR was sampled from an adult woman who had mild COVID-19 (a few samples of this study predate the infection). Cell type and time point are not known. The sample taken for sequencing was PBMCs or a T cell subset sorted from them (not recorded which). The rearrangement uses TRBV11-2 and TRBJ1-2; D possibly corresponds to TRBD1 (5 bases). In nucleotides, the CDR3 is TGTGCCAGCAGCCTAGTCCAGGGACGCGAAGCTGGCTACACCTTC. It translates to CASSLVQGREAGYTF.